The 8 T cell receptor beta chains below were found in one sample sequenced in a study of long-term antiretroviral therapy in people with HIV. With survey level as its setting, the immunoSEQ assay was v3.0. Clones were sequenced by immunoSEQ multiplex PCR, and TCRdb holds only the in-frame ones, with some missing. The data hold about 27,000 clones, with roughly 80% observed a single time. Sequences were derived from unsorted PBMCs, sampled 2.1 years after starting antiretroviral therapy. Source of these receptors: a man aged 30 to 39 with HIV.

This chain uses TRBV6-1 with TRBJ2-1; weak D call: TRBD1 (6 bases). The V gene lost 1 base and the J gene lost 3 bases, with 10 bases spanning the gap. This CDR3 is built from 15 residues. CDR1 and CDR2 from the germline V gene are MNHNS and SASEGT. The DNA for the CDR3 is TGTGCCAGCAGTGAAGGGACAGTCTTCTACAATGAGCAGTTCTTC. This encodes CASSEGTVFYNEQFF.

The CDR3 spells CSVEMGYEQYF. The CDR3 DNA reads as TGCAGCGTTGAAATGGGCTACGAGCAGTACTTC. J is TRBJ2-7 and V is TRBV29-1; no clear D gene. The V and J ends lost 2 bases and 3 bases respectively, with 5 bases between them. This CDR3 contains 11 residues. CDR1 and CDR2 from the germline V gene are SQVTM and ANQGSEA.

In nucleotides, the CDR3 is TGCGCCAGCAGCCAAGTAGCCCTGGGACTAGCGGGAGAGACCCAGTACTTC. Translation gives CASSQVALGLAGETQYF. The chain has TRBV4-1 and TRBJ2-5; 12 bases align to TRBD2. Germline V gene sequence: CDR1 MGHRA, CDR2 YSYEKL. Germline trimming cut 1 base from V and 4 bases from J; bases unmatched to any gene: 7. This CDR3 spans 17 amino acids.

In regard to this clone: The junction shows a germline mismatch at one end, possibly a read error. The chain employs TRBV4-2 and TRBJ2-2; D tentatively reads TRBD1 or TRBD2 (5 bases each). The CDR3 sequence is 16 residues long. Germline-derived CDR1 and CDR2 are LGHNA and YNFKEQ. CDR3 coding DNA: TGTGCCAGCAGGCAAGACGAGGGGATGAACACCGGGGAGCTGTTTTTT. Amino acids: CASRQDEGMNTGELFF.

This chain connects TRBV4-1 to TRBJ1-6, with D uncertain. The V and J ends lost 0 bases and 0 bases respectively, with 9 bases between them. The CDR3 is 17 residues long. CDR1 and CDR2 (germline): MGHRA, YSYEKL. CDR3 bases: TGCGCCAGCAGCCAAGATCGGGGTGTCTCCTATAATTCACCCCTCCACTTT. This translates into CASSQDRGVSYNSPLHF.

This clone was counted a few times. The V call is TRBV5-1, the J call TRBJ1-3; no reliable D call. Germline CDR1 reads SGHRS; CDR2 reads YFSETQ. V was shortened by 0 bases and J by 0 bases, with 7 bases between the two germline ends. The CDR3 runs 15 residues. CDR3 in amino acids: CASSLAANSGNTIYF. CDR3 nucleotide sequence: TGCGCCAGCAGCTTGGCGGCCAACTCTGGAAACACCATATATTTT.

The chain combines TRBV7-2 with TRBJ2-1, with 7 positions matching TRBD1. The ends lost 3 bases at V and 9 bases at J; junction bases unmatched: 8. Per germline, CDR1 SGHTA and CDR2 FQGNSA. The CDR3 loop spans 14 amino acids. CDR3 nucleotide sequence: TGTGCCAGCAGCTTGAAGACAGGGCCCCGTGAGCAGTTCTTC. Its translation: CASSLKTGPREQFF. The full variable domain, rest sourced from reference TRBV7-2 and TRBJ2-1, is GAGVSQSPSNKVTEKGKDVELRCDPISGHTALYWYRQSLGQGLEFLIYFQGNSAPDKSGLPSDRFSAERTGGSVSTLTIQRTQQEDSAVYLCASSLKTGPREQFFGPGTRLTVL.

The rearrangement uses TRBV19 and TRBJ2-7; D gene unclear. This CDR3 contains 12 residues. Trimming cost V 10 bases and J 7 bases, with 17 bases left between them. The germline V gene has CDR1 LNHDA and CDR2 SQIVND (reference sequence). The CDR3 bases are TGTGCCACCATTGGGCGTGCTGGGGAGCAGTACTTC. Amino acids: CATIGRAGEQYF.